One sample yielded the 13 T cell receptor beta chains listed below, sequenced in a study of blood T cell repertoires in COVID-19. Produced via immunoSEQ multiplex PCR; TCRdb's table is partial and in-frame only. Here the sample spans fewer than 350,000 clones, about 86% being singletons. The sequenced sample consisted of peripheral blood. Every receptor here comes from a woman aged 30 to 39 who had recovered from COVID-19.

The chain joins TRBV2 to TRBJ1-2; a weak D match, TRBD1 (5 bases). Trimming removed 2 bases at V and 7 bases at J, with 14 bases between. CDR3 length equals 14 residues. Germline-derived CDR1 and CDR2 are SNHLY and FYNNEI. Here the CDR3 reads CASSERAGRVGYTF. Written as DNA, the CDR3 is TGTGCCAGCAGTGAAAGGGCAGGGAGGGTTGGCTACACCTTC.

V and J are TRBV5-1 and TRBJ2-5; TRBD1 aligns across 7 bases. Germline CDR1 SGHRS, CDR2 YFSETQ. The V segment lost 4 bases and the J segment 2 bases; nucleotides outside the gene matches: 8. This CDR3 is 15 amino acids long. The CDR3 sequence: CASSESGTVQETQYF. DNA of the CDR3: TGCGCCAGCAGCGAGTCCGGGACAGTACAAGAGACCCAGTACTTC.

The chain carries TRBV19 and TRBJ1-6; 7 bases agree with TRBD1. There are 19 residues in the CDR3. After removal of 3 bases from V and 0 bases from J, the junction contained 11 bases not matched to a gene. Germline loops: CDR1 LNHDA, CDR2 SQIVND (reference sequence). In nucleotides, the CDR3 is TGTGCCAGTAGTATCATCCGGACAGGAGTCAGCTCCTATAATTCACCCCTCCACTTT. Residues: CASSIIRTGVSSYNSPLHF.

The rearrangement uses TRBV14 and TRBJ2-3; a weak D match, TRBD2 (6 bases). Germline CDR1 is SGHDN and CDR2 is FVKESK. V was pared by 4 bases and J by 3 bases, with 17 bases between. The CDR3 extends over 16 amino acids. CDR3 coding DNA: TGTGCCAGCAGCCTCCCCCGGGGGTCCCGGACAGATACGCAGTATTTT. Amino acids: CASSLPRGSRTDTQYF.

The chain combines TRBV7-3 with TRBJ2-5; a weak D match, TRBD1 (6 bases). The germline V and J ends were trimmed by 4 bases and 4 bases, with 10 bases remaining between them. The CDR3 sequence is 13 residues long. Germline values: CDR1 SGHTA, CDR2 FQGTGA. The CDR3 coding sequence is TGTGCCAGCAGCTCCGGGACAAGAGAGACCCAGTACTTC. This translates into CASSSGTRETQYF.

The V call is TRBV28, the J call TRBJ2-3; D gene uncertain. The CDR3 has 14 amino acids. Trimming took 1 base from V and 2 from J, leaving 7 bases between them. The V gene's germline CDR1 is MDHEN and CDR2 SYDVKM. In DNA, the CDR3 is TGTGCCAGCAGTTTATTACAGTCCACAGATACGCAGTATTTT. It specifies CASSLLQSTDTQYF. Supplemented by reference TRBV28 and TRBJ2-3, the full variable domain reads DVKVTQSSRYLVKRTGEKVFLECVQDMDHENMFWYRQDPGLGLRLIYFSYDVKMKEKGDIPEGYSVSREKKERFSLILESASTNQTSMYLCASSLLQSTDTQYFGPGTRLTVL.

The chain carries TRBV5-8 and TRBJ2-2; a weak D match, TRBD1 (5 bases). V dropped 3 bases and J dropped 3 bases, with 15 bases sitting between them. Germline assignment: CDR1 SGHTS and CDR2 YDEGEE. The CDR3 is 16 amino acids. In nucleotides, the CDR3 is TGTGCCAGCAGCTCCCAGGGAAGGGTGGACACCGGGGAGCTGTTTTTT. Its protein product is CASSSQGRVDTGELFF.

The chain links TRBV27 to TRBJ1-4; 8 nucleotides match TRBD1. Germline loops: CDR1 MNHEY, CDR2 SMNVEV (reference sequence). V lost 9 bases, J lost 8 bases, and 5 bases stayed unmatched. The CDR3 is 12 amino acids. The CDR3 here is CASRTGHEKLFF. CDR3 bases: TGTGCCAGTAGGACAGGGCACGAAAAACTGTTTTTT.

The V call is TRBV27, the J call TRBJ2-1, with TRBD2 matching over 8 bases. V gave up 5 bases and J gave up 2 bases; unmatched junction bases: 5. The CDR3 is 15 residues long. CDR1 is MNHEY, CDR2 SMNVEV, per germline (reference sequence). CDR3 protein: CASSPGLGPYNEQFF. CDR3 nucleotide sequence: TGTGCCAGCAGTCCGGGACTAGGGCCCTACAATGAGCAGTTCTTC.

In this sample, this clone turned up a few times. V and J are TRBV7-8 and TRBJ1-1; 8 bases are a match to TRBD1. Germline CDR1 and CDR2: SGHVS and FQNEAQ. This CDR3 is built from 14 residues. Unmatched junction bases numbered 6, after V lost 5 bases and J lost 4 bases. CDR3 nucleotides: TGTGCCAGCAGCCCCAGGGGGCCTCGCACTGAAGCTTTCTTT. Amino acid sequence: CASSPRGPRTEAFF.

This chain links TRBV5-8 with TRBJ1-5, with TRBD1 matching over 8 bases. V lost 6 bases and J lost 11; bases outside the gene matches: 10. This CDR3 has 13 amino acids. Germline V gene lookup returns CDR1 SGHTS and CDR2 YDEGEE. The DNA of the CDR3 is TGTGCCAGCACGACAACAGACAGGGGCACCCAGCATTTT. Translation: CASTTTDRGTQHF.

The chain recombines TRBV24-1 with TRBJ2-1; TRBD2 aligns across 9 bases. Germline CDR1 reads KGHDR; CDR2 reads SFDVKD. V was pared by 5 bases and J by 10 bases, with 11 bases of the junction left unmatched. The CDR3 runs 15 residues. The CDR3 DNA is TGTGCCACCAGTGCACCTAGCGGGAATTTCGGGGAGCAGTTCTTC. Its protein product is CATSAPSGNFGEQFF.

The rearrangement links TRBV6-7 to TRBJ1-5; D perhaps matches TRBD1 (6 bases). TRBV6-7 is sorted into the ORF group, with uncertain function. V was trimmed by 3 bases and J by 2 bases, leaving 17 bases between them. The CDR3 is 17 amino acids. CDR3: CASSYTGSSGGNQPQHF. Here the CDR3 DNA reads TGTGCCAGCAGTTATACAGGCTCTTCAGGGGGCAATCAGCCCCAGCATTTT.